These 10 T cell receptor beta chains share one sample of origin, sequenced in a study of response to subunit inactivated influenza vaccine. In TCRdb, the RT-PCR reads were re-called with MiXCR into one record per CDR3 protein. The profile shows around 160,000 distinct CDR3 sequences, under 13% of them singletons. Source: non-naive T cells sorted from PBMCs, taken about 6 weeks after vaccination. The receptors come from a man aged 50 to 59 who received an inactivated influenza vaccine.

CDR3 DNA sequence: TGTGCCAGCATAGGCGGGGGGGACAATGAGCAGTTCTTC. This gives the protein CASIGGGDNEQFF. The gene calls are TRBV27 and TRBJ2-1; 9 bases map to TRBD2. V lost 7 bases to trimming and J lost 5 bases; unmatched junction nucleotides: 3. The CDR3 is 13 residues long. Looked up from germline, CDR1 is MNHEY and CDR2 is SMNVEV (reference sequence).

This clonotype was counted only a few times. The V and J genes are TRBV5-1 and TRBJ2-1; no firm D call. CDR1 SGHRS and CDR2 YFSETQ come from the germline V gene. The CDR3 is made up of 16 amino acids. Between the trimmed V and J ends, which lost 1 base and 1 base, there was a span of 12 bases. The CDR3 sequence is CASSLKGPLSYNEQFF. CDR3 sequence (DNA): TGCGCCAGCAGCTTGAAAGGCCCCCTATCCTACAATGAGCAGTTCTTC.

This clonotype has at least ten counts. The chain carries TRBV5-1 and TRBJ2-5, with a weak D call TRBD1 (6 bases). V was pared by 4 bases and J by 3 bases, with 16 bases between. The CDR3 runs to 15 residues. CDR1 is SGHRS and CDR2 is YFSETQ in the germline V gene. CDR3 amino acids: CASSPSDRTKETQYF. The CDR3 DNA reads TGCGCCAGCAGCCCGTCGGACAGAACGAAAGAGACCCAGTACTTC.

The genes are TRBV5-5 and TRBJ2-7; possibly TRBD1 for D (5 bases). Germline CDR1 is SGHKS and CDR2 is YYEKEE (reference sequence). Trimming stripped 2 bases from V and 3 bases from J, with 15 bases between. The CDR3 extends over 15 amino acids. For the CDR3, the DNA is TGTGCCAGCAGCTTTGGCATACAGGACGTCTACGAGCAGTACTTC. Encoded protein: CASSFGIQDVYEQYF. Filled out from reference TRBV5-5 and TRBJ2-7, the complete variable domain reads DAGVTQSPTHLIKTRGQQVTLRCSPISGHKSVSWYQQVLGQGPQFIFQYYEKEERGRGNFPDRFSARQFPNYSSELNVNALLLGDSALYLCASSFGIQDVYEQYFGPGTRLTVT.

The chain couples TRBV6-1 to TRBJ2-3; TRBD1 might be the D (5 bases). The CDR3 has 12 residues. Germline values: CDR1 MNHNS, CDR2 SASEGT. V was shortened by 7 bases and J by 4 bases, with 9 bases between the two germline ends. CDR3 sequence: CASTGAADTQYF. The DNA of the CDR3 is TGTGCCAGCACTGGGGCGGCAGATACGCAGTATTTT.

This clonotype came up many times. The rearrangement uses TRBV20-1 and TRBJ1-1, with a weak D call TRBD1 (6 bases). V was shortened by 6 bases and J by 5 bases, with 19 bases between the two germline ends. The CDR3 totals 14 residues. Germline CDR1 DFQATT, CDR2 SNEGSKA (reference sequence). The CDR3 sequence: CSARTSLGGTEAFF. Written as DNA, the CDR3 is TGCAGTGCCCGGACCTCCCTAGGGGGAACTGAAGCTTTCTTT.

The V gene is TRBV28, the J gene TRBJ1-2, with 11 bases matching TRBD1. The J segment lost 3 bases and the V segment lost 6 bases, leaving 6 bases of the junction unmatched. This CDR3 region has 15 residues. Germline CDR1 reads MDHEN; CDR2 reads SYDVKM. The CDR3 protein is CASRPGTGGDYGYTF. DNA of the CDR3: TGTGCCAGCAGGCCCGGGACAGGGGGTGACTATGGCTACACCTTC.

J is TRBJ2-2 and V is TRBV14; D possibly corresponds to TRBD2 (7 bases). Trimming stripped 4 bases from V and 4 bases from J, with 16 bases between. CDR3 length equals 16 residues. Germline loops: CDR1 SGHDN, CDR2 FVKESK. As DNA, the CDR3 is TGTGCCAGCAGCCGCCCCACGGGGGGCGGCACCGGGGAGCTGTTTTTT. It is translated as CASSRPTGGGTGELFF.

In this sample, this clonotype turned up many times. The chain is built from TRBV12-3 or TRBV12-4 and TRBJ2-7; 10 bases align to TRBD1. There are 16 residues in the CDR3. The trim removed 5 bases at V and 2 bases at J, leaving 9 bases unmatched. The CDR3 here is CASSHTPGQGPYEQYF. In nucleotides, the CDR3 is TGTGCCAGCAGTCACACCCCGGGACAGGGGCCCTACGAGCAGTACTTC.

This clonotype was detected ten times or more. Here the CDR3 DNA reads TGTGCCAGCAGCCGTAACGGGGGGGGACAGTCGCCCCAGCATTTT. This codes for CASSRNGGGQSPQHF. The V and J genes are TRBV7-2 and TRBJ1-5; TRBD1 matches at 7 bases. Germline V gene sequence: CDR1 SGHTA, CDR2 FQGNSA. V lost 5 bases, J lost 9 bases, and 13 bases stayed unmatched. This CDR3 is 15 amino acids long.